This TCR beta chain appears in the sequencing data of a study of CD8+ T cells in alopecia areata. Extracted RNA was reverse transcribed, and the resulting cDNA served as sequencing template. The table came from immunoSEQ multiplex PCR; TCRdb's copy has only in-frame clones and leaves some out. The sample has approximately 98,000 clones; approximately 61% are singletons. CDR1 and CDR2 (germline): SQVTM, ANQGSEA. V lost 5 bases, J lost 0 bases, and 13 bases lay in between. This CDR3 contains 14 residues. The researchers isolated CD4+ and CD8+ T cells from PBMCs by sorting. This TCR was recovered from a human donor with alopecia areata. The genes are TRBV29-1 and TRBJ1-1, with no clear D. The sample was NKG2D-low CD8+ T cells sorted from blood. As DNA, the CDR3 is TGCAGCGTTTCTTCCGGGCAGTTGAACACTGAAGCTTTCTTT. As protein: CSVSSGQLNTEAFF.